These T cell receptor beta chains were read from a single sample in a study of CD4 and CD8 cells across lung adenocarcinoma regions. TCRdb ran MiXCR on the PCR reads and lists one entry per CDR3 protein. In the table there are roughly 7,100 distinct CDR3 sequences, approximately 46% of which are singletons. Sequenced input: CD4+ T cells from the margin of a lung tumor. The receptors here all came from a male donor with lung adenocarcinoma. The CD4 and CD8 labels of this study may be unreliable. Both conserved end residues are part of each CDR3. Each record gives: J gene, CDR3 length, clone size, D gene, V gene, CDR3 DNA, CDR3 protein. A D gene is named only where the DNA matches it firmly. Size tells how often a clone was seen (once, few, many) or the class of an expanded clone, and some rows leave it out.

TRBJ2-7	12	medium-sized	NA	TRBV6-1	TGTGCCAGCAGTGGGGGAGCCTACGAGCAGTACTTC	CASSGGAYEQYF
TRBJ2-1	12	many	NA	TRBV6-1	TGTGCCAGCAGTGACTACCACAATGAGCAGTTCTTC	CASSDYHNEQFF
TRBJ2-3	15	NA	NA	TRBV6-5	TGTGCCAGCAGTTACTCTGGTCTTGGGACAGATACGCAGTATTTT	CASSYSGLGTDTQYF
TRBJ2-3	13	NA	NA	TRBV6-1	TGTGCCAGGGGCCGGGGGGCCAAAAATATGCAGTATTTT	CARGRGAKNMQYF
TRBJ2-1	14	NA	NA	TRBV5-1	TGCGCCAGCAGCATTGGCGACGGGGCTTATGAGCAGTTCTTC	CASSIGDGAYEQFF
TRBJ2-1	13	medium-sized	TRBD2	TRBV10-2	TGCGCCAGCCGACTAGCGGGAGAAAATGAGCAGTTCTTC	CASRLAGENEQFF
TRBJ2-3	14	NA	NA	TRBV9	TGTGCCAGCAGCGTAGGGAGGGTCGAAGATACGCAGTATTTT	CASSVGRVEDTQYF
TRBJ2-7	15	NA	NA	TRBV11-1	TGTGCCAGCAGCCGTGGGGGCCGGATCCCAGATACGCAGTACTTC	CASSRGGRIPDTQYF
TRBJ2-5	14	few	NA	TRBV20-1	TGCAGTGCTAGAGCGGCACCTGCGGTGGAGACCCAGTACTTC	CSARAAPAVETQYF
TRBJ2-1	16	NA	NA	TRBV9	TGTGCCAGCAGCGTAGCAAGGGGGAACTCCTACAATGAGCAGTTCTTC	CASSVARGNSYNEQFF
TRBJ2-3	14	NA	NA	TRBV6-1	TGTGCCGGCACGGGGGTCAGGGCCAAAGACACGCAGTATTTC	CAGTGVRAKDTQYF
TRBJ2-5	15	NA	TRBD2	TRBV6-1	TGTGCCGGGGGTGAGGGGGGCGGGGGGCCAGATACGCAGTACTTC	CAGGEGGGGPDTQYF
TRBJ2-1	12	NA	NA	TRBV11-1	TGTGCCAGCAGCTTATGGTACAATGAGCAGTTCTTC	CASSLWYNEQFF
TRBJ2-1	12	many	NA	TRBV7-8	TGTGCCAGCACCCAAAGCGGGTATGAGCAGTTCTTC	CASTQSGYEQFF
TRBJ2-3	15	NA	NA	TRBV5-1	TGCGCCAGCAGCTTAGAGACACACAACACAGATACGCAGTATTTT	CASSLETHNTDTQYF
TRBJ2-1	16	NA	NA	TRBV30	TGTGCCTGGAGTGTAAGTACAGCCCAGAGGTACAATGAGCAGTTCTTC	CAWSVSTAQRYNEQFF
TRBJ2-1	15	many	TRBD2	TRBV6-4	TGTGCCAGCAGTCAAATTAGCGGGAGGAACAATGAGCAGTTCTTC	CASSQISGRNNEQFF
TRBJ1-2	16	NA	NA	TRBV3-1	TGTGCCAGCAGCCACCTTGCGGGACAAGACGTTTATGGCTACACCTTC	CASSHLAGQDVYGYTF
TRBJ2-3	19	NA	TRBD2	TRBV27	TGTGCCAGCCGCCCTGGAGGACTAGCGGCACCGAGGGCGAAAGACATGCAGTATTTC	CASRPGGLAAPRAKDMQYF
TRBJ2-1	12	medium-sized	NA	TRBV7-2	TGTGCCAGCAGCTTAGGTTGGGGGGTGCAGTTCTTC	CASSLGWGVQFF
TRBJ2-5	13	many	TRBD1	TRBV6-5	TGTGCCAGCAGTTACAGGGGGCGGGAGACCCAGTACTTC	CASSYRGRETQYF
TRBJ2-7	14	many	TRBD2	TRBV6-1	TGTGCCAGCAGTGAACCGGGACTACCCTACGAGCAGTACTTC	CASSEPGLPYEQYF
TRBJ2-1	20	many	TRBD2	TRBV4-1	TGCGCCAGCAGCTCGGGGACTAGAACGGCATCTATGTACTCCTACAATGAGCAGTTCTTC	CASSSGTRTASMYSYNEQFF
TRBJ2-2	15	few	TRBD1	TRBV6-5	TGTGCCAGCAGTAACCGGGACAGGGGTTCCGGGGAGCTGTTTTTT	CASSNRDRGSGELFF
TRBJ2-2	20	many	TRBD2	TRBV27	TGTGCCAGCTCAGCACGACTAGCGGGGGGGCAAGTGAAGAAAACCGGGGAGCTGTTTTTT	CASSARLAGGQVKKTGELFF
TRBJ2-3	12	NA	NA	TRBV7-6	TGTGCCAGCAGCTCCGCAAAAAACATTCAGTACTTT	CASSSAKNIQYF
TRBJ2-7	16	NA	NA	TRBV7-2	TGTGCCAGCAGCTTAGAGGGAGGTTTTCTCGGGAATGAGCAGTACTTC	CASSLEGGFLGNEQYF
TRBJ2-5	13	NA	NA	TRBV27	TGTGCCAGCAGTTCCCGGGGGGCCACGGCCCAGTCTTTC	CASSSRGATAQSF
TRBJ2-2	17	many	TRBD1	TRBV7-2	TGTGCCAGCAGCCCCAGACAGGGGGGATTCAACACCGGGGAGCTGTTTTTT	CASSPRQGGFNTGELFF
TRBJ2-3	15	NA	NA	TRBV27	TGTGCCAGCGGGTTAGGGGGGGCGGACACAGATACGCAGTATTTT	CASGLGGADTDTQYF
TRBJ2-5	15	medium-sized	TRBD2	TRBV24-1	TGTGCCACCAGTGAACCCCGGGAGGAGAGAGAGACCCAGTACTTC	CATSEPREERETQYF
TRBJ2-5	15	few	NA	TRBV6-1	TGTGCCAGCATCCAACGCGGGCAGGGGAGAGAGACCCAGTACTTC	CASIQRGQGRETQYF
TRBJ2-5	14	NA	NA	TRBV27	TGTGCCAGCAGTCCCACCAGGGCGAAAGAGACCCAGTACTTC	CASSPTRAKETQYF
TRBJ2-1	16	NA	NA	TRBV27	TGTGCCAGCACCCCCAGCGTCGGATCCTTGGTCAATGAGCAGTTCTTC	CASTPSVGSLVNEQFF
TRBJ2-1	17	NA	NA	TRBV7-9	TGTGCCAGCAGCTTAATCACTTGGCGGGACGCCTACAATGAGCAGTTCTTC	CASSLITWRDAYNEQFF
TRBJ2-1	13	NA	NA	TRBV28	TGTGCCAGCAGTTTAACAGGGTGGGATGAGCAGTTCTTC	CASSLTGWDEQFF
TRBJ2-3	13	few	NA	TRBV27	TGTGCCAGCAGATCTGACAGCACAGAGACCCAGTATTTT	CASRSDSTETQYF
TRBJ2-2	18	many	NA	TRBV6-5	TGTGCCAGCAGTTACACGTTACGACAGGGGAGGGGACCCGGGGAGCTGTTTTTT	CASSYTLRQGRGPGELFF
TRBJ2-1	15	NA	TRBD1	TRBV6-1	TGTGCCAGCAGTAAAACAGGGGAGTCCTACAATGAGCAGTTCTTC	CASSKTGESYNEQFF
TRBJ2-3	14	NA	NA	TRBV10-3	TGTGCCATCAGTGAGTCTGCGGGCACAGATACGCAGTATTTT	CAISESAGTDTQYF
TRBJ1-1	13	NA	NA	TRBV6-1	TGTGCCAGCAGTGAATATCTTGTAACTGAAGCTTTCTTT	CASSEYLVTEAFF
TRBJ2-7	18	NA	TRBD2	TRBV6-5	TGTGCCAGCAGTCTACGGGGAGGTGGCGGGGGGGACGCAGATACGCAGTACTTC	CASSLRGGGGGDADTQYF
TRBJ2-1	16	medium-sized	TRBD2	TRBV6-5	TGTGCCAGCAGTACTAGGACTAGCGGGAACTACAATGAGCAGTTCTTC	CASSTRTSGNYNEQFF
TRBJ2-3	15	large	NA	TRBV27	TGTGCCAGCAAACCTAGCGTTGGAGTTAGGTATACGCAGTATTTT	CASKPSVGVRYTQYF
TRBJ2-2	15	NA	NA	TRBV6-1	TGTGCCAGCAGCGGACACGGTTTTAACACCGGGGAGCTGTATTTT	CASSGHGFNTGELYF
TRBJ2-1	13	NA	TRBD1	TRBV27	TGTGCCAGCAGTGACAGGGGGTACAATGAGCAGTTCTTC	CASSDRGYNEQFF
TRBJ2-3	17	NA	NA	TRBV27	TGTGCCAGCAGTTTCAACCCTCTAGCGCTTGACCCAGATACGCAGTATTTC	CASSFNPLALDPDTQYF
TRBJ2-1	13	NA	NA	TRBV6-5	TGTGCCAGCAGTTACCGCACCGGGACTCGGCAGTTCTTC	CASSYRTGTRQFF
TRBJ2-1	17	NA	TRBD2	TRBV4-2	TGTGCCAGCAGCCCGGGGGCACTAGCGGGGGGCCACAATGAGCAGTTCTTC	CASSPGALAGGHNEQFF
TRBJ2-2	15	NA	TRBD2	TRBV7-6	TGTGCCAGCAGCCCTGGACTAGCGAGAGAAGGGGAGCTGTTTTTC	CASSPGLAREGELFF
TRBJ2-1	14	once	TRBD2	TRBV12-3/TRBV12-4	TGTGCCAGCAGTTTAAACCCCGGGGGGAGTGAGCAGTTCTTC	CASSLNPGGSEQFF
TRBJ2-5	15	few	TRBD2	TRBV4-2	TGTGCCAGCAGCCAAGAGCGGGGGGGCGAAGAGACCCAGTACTTC	CASSQERGGEETQYF
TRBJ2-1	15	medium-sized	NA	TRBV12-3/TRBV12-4	TGTGCCAGCAGTTTGGGGCAGGTCGGTTACAATGAGCAGTTCTTC	CASSLGQVGYNEQFF
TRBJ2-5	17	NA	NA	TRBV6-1	TGTGCCAGCAGTGAGCAGCAACCAAGGAGTGCCCAAAACACCCAGTACTTC	CASSEQQPRSAQNTQYF
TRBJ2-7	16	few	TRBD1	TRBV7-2	TGTGCCAGCAGCTCCCATGACAGGGGGCTAAGCGGTGAGCAGTACTTC	CASSSHDRGLSGEQYF
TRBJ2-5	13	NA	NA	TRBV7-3	TGTGCCAGCAGCCAAGGGGCAAGTGAGACCCAGTACTTC	CASSQGASETQYF
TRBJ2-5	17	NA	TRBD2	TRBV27	TGTGCCAGCAGTCTCTCTTCATACGGGACTAGCGGTGAGGAGCAGTACTTC	CASSLSSYGTSGEEQYF
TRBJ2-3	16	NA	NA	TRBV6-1	TGTGCCAGCAGGGGTTTCGGGGGCCCTAACAAAGATACCCAGTATTTT	CASRGFGGPNKDTQYF
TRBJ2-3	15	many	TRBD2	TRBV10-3	TGTGCCATCAGTGAGCCACTAGCGGGGGTCGATACGCAGTATTTT	CAISEPLAGVDTQYF
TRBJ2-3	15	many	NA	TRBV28	TGTGCCAGCAGTTCCCCCCCAGCTGACACAGATACGCAGTATTTT	CASSSPPADTDTQYF